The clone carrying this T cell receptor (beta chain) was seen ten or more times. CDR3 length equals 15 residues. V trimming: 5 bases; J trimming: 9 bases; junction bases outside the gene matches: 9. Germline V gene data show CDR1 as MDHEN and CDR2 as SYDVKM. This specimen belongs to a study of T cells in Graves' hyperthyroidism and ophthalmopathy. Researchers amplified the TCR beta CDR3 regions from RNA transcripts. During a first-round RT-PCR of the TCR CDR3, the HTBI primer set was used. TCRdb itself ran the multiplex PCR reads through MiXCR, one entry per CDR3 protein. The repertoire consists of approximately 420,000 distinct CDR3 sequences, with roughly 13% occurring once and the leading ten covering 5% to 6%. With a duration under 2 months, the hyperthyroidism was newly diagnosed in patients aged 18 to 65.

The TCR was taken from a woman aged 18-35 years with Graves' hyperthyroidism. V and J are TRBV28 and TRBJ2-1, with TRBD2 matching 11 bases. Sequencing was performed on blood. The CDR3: CASSDLLAGASEQFF. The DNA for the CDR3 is TGTGCCAGCAGTGATCTACTAGCGGGAGCGAGTGAGCAGTTCTTC.